This T cell receptor beta chain was sequenced in a study of blood T cell repertoires in COVID-19. Study details: Both acute and convalescent COVID-19 samples were obtained from the United States, Italy and Spain. PBMCs, B-cell-depleted T cells, or T cells were the source of the cDNA or gDNA that made up the material.

Germline values: CDR1 SGHRS, CDR2 YFSETQ. The CDR3 extends over 16 amino acids. J gave up 3 bases and V 0 bases, and 4 bases lay outside the gene matches. The data were produced by immunoSEQ multiplex PCR, yet TCRdb's version contains in-frame clones alone and is incomplete. Among about 170,000 clones listed, around 82% were seen once. This clonotype was obtained from a woman aged 65 to 85 who had recovered from COVID-19. The sequenced material came from peripheral blood. The V and J genes are TRBV5-1 and TRBJ2-3, with 10 bases that match TRBD2. CDR3 DNA sequence: TGCGCCAGCAGCTTGGCCTCTAGCGGGGGAACAGATACGCAGTATTTT. Translation gives CASSLASSGGTDTQYF.